This passage covers 21 T cell receptor beta chains from one sample sequenced in a study of PD-L1 blockade in urothelial cancer. Clones were read by immunoSEQ multiplex PCR, and TCRdb kept only the in-frame ones, dropping some. The sample carries about 40,000 clones, roughly 84% recorded once. The sample's time point: peripheral blood 6 weeks after treatment start. The input for sequencing was PBMCs, taken around atezolizumab (anti-PD-L1) treatment. Source of these receptors: a man in his 70s with urothelial cancer.

This sequence joins TRBV30 and TRBJ1-6; no definite D call. The V gene lost 2 bases and the J gene lost 0 bases, with 8 bases spanning the gap. The CDR3 totals 15 residues. Germline lookup yields CDR1 GTSNPN and CDR2 SVGIG (reference sequence). In DNA, the CDR3 is TGTGCCTGGAGTCACTCGTACTCCTATAATTCACCCCTCCACTTT. Its protein is CAWSHSYSYNSPLHF.

This chain joins TRBV28 and TRBJ2-7; possibly TRBD1 for D (5 bases). Germline V gene sequence: CDR1 MDHEN, CDR2 SYDVKM. This CDR3 has 13 amino acids. V was cut by 11 bases and J by 0 bases, with 14 bases left in between. CDR3 amino acids: CALRDSSSYEQYF. The DNA of the CDR3 is TGTGCCCTCAGGGATTCAAGCTCCTACGAGCAGTACTTC.

The chain links TRBV7-9 to TRBJ2-5; 12 bases fit TRBD1. Germline CDR1 and CDR2: SEHNR and FQNEAQ (reference sequence). CDR3 size: 17 residues. Trimming took 5 bases from V and 2 from J; bases not matched to a gene: 9. CDR3 protein: CASSNRDRGLGQETQYF. CDR3 sequence (DNA): TGTGCCAGCAGCAACCGGGACAGGGGGCTTGGGCAAGAGACCCAGTACTTC.

This chain uses TRBV7-2 with TRBJ2-5; 11 bases agree with TRBD2. V lost 3 bases, J lost 1 base, and 4 bases stayed unmatched. This CDR3 has 16 amino acids. Germline lookup yields CDR1 SGHTA and CDR2 FQGNSA. CDR3 DNA: TGTGCCAGCAGCTTTTTCGGGACTAGCGGCCAAGAGACCCAGTACTTC. Residues: CASSFFGTSGQETQYF.

This clone was recorded a few times. The chain carries TRBV7-9 and TRBJ2-1; 13 nucleotides match TRBD2. J lost 5 bases, V lost 1 base, and 8 bases had no gene match. Germline V gives CDR1 SEHNR, CDR2 FQNEAQ (reference sequence). There are 18 residues in the CDR3. The CDR3 nucleotides are TGTGCCAGCAGCTTAGGGACTAGCGGGAGAAGGGTCAACAATGAGCAGTTCTTC. Amino acids: CASSLGTSGRRVNNEQFF.

This CDR3 is CSATPDYGYTF. CDR3 bases: TGCAGTGCTACTCCAGACTATGGCTACACCTTC. The gene calls are TRBV20-1 and TRBJ1-2, with unresolved D. The CDR3 length is 11 residues. The V and J ends lost 4 bases and 3 bases respectively, with 6 bases between them. From germline, CDR1 is DFQATT and CDR2 SNEGSKA (reference sequence).

This clone has more than one count but fewer than ten. This chain uses TRBV7-3 with TRBJ2-5; no reliable D call. The CDR3 sequence is 13 residues long. Germline loops: CDR1 SGHTA, CDR2 FQGTGA. Trimming shortened V by 1 base and J by 5 bases, and 8 bases separated the two germline ends. CDR3 sequence: CASSLNPRETQYF. CDR3 in DNA: TGTGCCAGCAGCTTAAATCCCCGGGAGACCCAGTACTTC.

This rearrangement joins TRBV28 to TRBJ2-7, with a tentative D call TRBD2 (6 bases). The CDR3 is 14 residues long. CDR1 MDHEN and CDR2 SYDVKM come from the germline V gene. V dropped 4 bases and J dropped 4 bases, with 14 bases sitting between them. CDR3 residues: CASSSPGLVYEQYF. In nucleotides, the CDR3 is TGTGCCAGCAGTTCTCCGGGACTTGTTTACGAGCAGTACTTC.

This chain links TRBV7-9 with TRBJ2-5; the match to TRBD2 covers 7 bases. Per the germline V gene, CDR1 is SEHNR and CDR2 is FQNEAQ (reference sequence). The trim removed 5 bases at V and 3 bases at J, leaving 12 bases unmatched. There are 16 residues in the CDR3. Here the CDR3 reads CASSPAVASGKETQYF. CDR3 in DNA: TGTGCCAGCAGCCCCGCCGTGGCTAGCGGAAAAGAGACCCAGTACTTC.

This clone was found a few times. The rearrangement uses TRBV6-1 and TRBJ1-4; TRBD1 is a possible D gene (5 bases). V lost 6 bases, J lost 0 bases, and 8 bases lay in between. The CDR3 is 14 residues long. Germline CDR1 reads MNHNS; CDR2 reads SASEGT. CDR3: CASSRTPTNEKLFF. In DNA form, the CDR3 reads TGTGCCAGCAGCAGGACACCAACTAATGAAAAACTGTTTTTT.

V gene TRBV6-5 combines with J gene TRBJ1-2; 8 bases match TRBD1. V lost 2 bases to trimming and J lost 4 bases; unmatched junction nucleotides: 6. CDR1 and CDR2 (germline): MNHEY, SVGAGI. CDR3 length equals 15 residues. CDR3 residues: CASSYRGQGVYGYTF. DNA for the CDR3: TGTGCCAGCAGTTACCGAGGACAGGGTGTCTATGGCTACACCTTC.

This clone is a singleton in its sample. The rearrangement uses TRBV28 and TRBJ2-5; 10 bases align to TRBD1. CDR3 length: 16 residues. V was pared by 6 bases and J by 4 bases, with 11 bases of the junction left unmatched. The germline V gene encodes CDR1 MDHEN and CDR2 SYDVKM. The CDR3 nucleotides read TGTGCCAGCAGCGCTACCGGGACAGGGGATTCAGAGACCCAGTACTTC. This encodes CASSATGTGDSETQYF.

This CDR3 reads CASSLGTGEYTEAFF. In DNA, the CDR3 is TGTGCCAGCAGCTTAGGGACAGGGGAATACACTGAAGCTTTCTTT. This rearrangement joins TRBV5-4 to TRBJ1-1; 10 positions agree with TRBD1. CDR3 length: 15 residues. V shed 2 bases and J 3 bases; nucleotides not matched to a gene: 4. Germline V gene sequence: CDR1 SGHNT, CDR2 YYREEE (reference sequence).

V gene TRBV5-1 combines with J gene TRBJ1-2; no reliable D call. This CDR3 has 14 residues. CDR1 and CDR2 from the germline V gene are SGHRS and YFSETQ. Trimming cost V 4 bases and J 8 bases, with 18 bases left between them. DNA for the CDR3: TGCGCCAGCAGCCGGCGGGATCCCAGCGAAGGCTACACCTTC. Its protein is CASSRRDPSEGYTF.

This clone has only one observation. The chain uses TRBV18 and TRBJ1-1, with TRBD1 identical over 9 bases. The CDR3 contains 14 residues. V was clipped by 6 bases and J by 6 bases; unmatched bases: 8. CDR1 and CDR2 (germline): KGHSH, LQKENI. The CDR3 spells CASSQDRGDAEAFF. The CDR3 nucleotides read TGTGCCAGCTCGCAGGACAGGGGAGATGCTGAAGCTTTCTTT.

The chain employs TRBV2 and TRBJ1-1, with D unresolved. Trimming pared 7 bases from V and 7 bases from J, leaving 16 bases between. Germline loops: CDR1 SNHLY, CDR2 FYNNEI. This CDR3 region has 13 residues. Here the CDR3 reads CASTPAELREAFF. The CDR3 DNA reads as TGTGCCAGCACCCCCGCGGAATTACGTGAAGCTTTCTTT.

The chain uses TRBV5-6 and TRBJ2-2, with TRBD1 matching 7 bases. The V segment lost 3 bases and the J segment 4 bases; nucleotides outside the gene matches: 3. This CDR3 is 14 amino acids long. Germline-derived CDR1 and CDR2 are SGHDT and YYEEEE. The CDR3 spells CASSSGQFTGELFF. In DNA form, the CDR3 reads TGTGCCAGCAGCTCGGGACAGTTCACCGGGGAGCTGTTTTTT.

Of note for this clone: A read error may account for a junction end that differs from germline. The chain uses TRBV7-7 and TRBJ2-3, with 10 bases lining up with TRBD2. The CDR3 extends over 14 amino acids. The germline gives CDR1 SSHAT, CDR2 FNYEAQ (reference sequence). Here the CDR3 reads CASSPGTSADTQYF. The CDR3 coding sequence is TGTGCTAGCAGCCCCGGGACTAGCGCAGATACGCAGTATTTT.

This chain links TRBV7-8 with TRBJ2-7; no clear D. In germline, CDR1 is SGHVS, CDR2 FQNEAQ. Trimming cost V 1 base and J 3 bases, with 10 bases left between them. The CDR3 has 14 amino acids. The CDR3 DNA sequence: TGTGCCAGCAGCTTAGTTACCACATACTACGAGCAGTACTTC. This codes for CASSLVTTYYEQYF.

This chain joins TRBV7-6 and TRBJ2-5; 9 nucleotides match TRBD2. CDR1 is SGHVS and CDR2 is FNYEAQ in the germline V gene. The J segment lost 3 bases and the V segment lost 0 bases, leaving 5 bases of the junction unmatched. The CDR3 totals 16 residues. The CDR3 DNA reads as TGTGCCAGCAGCTTAGCACGGGCTAGCGGGAAAGAGACCCAGTACTTC. This codes for CASSLARASGKETQYF.

The chain links TRBV5-4 to TRBJ2-3; no firm D call. The CDR3 consists of 15 residues. Germline assignment: CDR1 SGHNT and CDR2 YYREEE (reference sequence). V was clipped by 0 bases and J by 4 bases, with 12 bases between them. The chain's CDR3 is CASSLDSGRSDTQYF. As DNA, the CDR3 is TGTGCCAGCAGCTTGGATTCCGGCAGGTCAGATACGCAGTATTTT.